Included here is one T cell receptor (beta chain) sequence, with context. What it binds is not known. Method: immunoSEQ multiplex PCR; TCRdb's copy keeps in-frame clones and lacks some. This sample has roughly 190,000 clones, with more than 80% found just once. The sample belongs to a study of T cell responses to AZD1222 COVID-19 vaccine. Study findings and constraints: Donors in the cohort were predominantly white British and more often female, and clonal diversity was possibly underestimated.

CDR3 length equals 14 residues. V was shortened by 0 bases and J by 2 bases, with 11 bases between the two germline ends. Germline-derived CDR1 and CDR2 are GTSNPN and SVGIG (reference sequence). This chain connects TRBV30 to TRBJ2-7; D is perhaps TRBD1 or TRBD2 (5 bases each). The TCR comes from an adult who received the MenACWY meningococcal vaccine as a control. The specimen comprised peripheral blood, sampled 28 days after the second dose of the MenACWY control vaccine. CDR3 region: CAWSVGTVPYEQYF. CDR3 in DNA: TGTGCCTGGAGTGTAGGGACGGTACCCTACGAGCAGTACTTC.